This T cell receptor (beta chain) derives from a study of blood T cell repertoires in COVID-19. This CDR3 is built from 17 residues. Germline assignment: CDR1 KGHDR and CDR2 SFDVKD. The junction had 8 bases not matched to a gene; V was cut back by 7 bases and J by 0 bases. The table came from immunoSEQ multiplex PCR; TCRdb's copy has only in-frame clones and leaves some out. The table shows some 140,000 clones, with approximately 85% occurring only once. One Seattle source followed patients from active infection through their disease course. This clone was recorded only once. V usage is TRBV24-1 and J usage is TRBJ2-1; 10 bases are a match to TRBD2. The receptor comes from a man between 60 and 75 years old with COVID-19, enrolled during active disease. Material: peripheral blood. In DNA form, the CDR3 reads TGTGCCACCAGAAGCGGGAGGGTGGTATGCTCCTACAATGAGCAGTTCTTC. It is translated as CATRSGRVVCSYNEQFF.